This T cell receptor beta chain was sequenced during a study of blood T cell repertoires in COVID-19. Generated by immunoSEQ multiplex PCR, the TCRdb table keeps only in-frame clones and is missing some. The repertoire consists of around 250,000 clones, with roughly 88% occurring once and the leading ten covering roughly 1.9%. Per germline, CDR1 MNHEY and CDR2 SVGAGI. V gave up 2 bases and J gave up 5 bases; unmatched junction bases: 6. The CDR3 runs to 16 residues. The source of this sequence is a woman in her forties or fifties who had recovered from COVID-19. The sequenced sample consisted of PBMCs or T cells enriched from blood (not recorded which). The chain carries TRBV6-5 and TRBJ2-2, with 9 bases aligning to TRBD1. The CDR3 nucleotides read TGTGCCAGCAGTTACCCGCCGGGACAGGGTACCGGGGAGCTGTTTTTT. Translated, it gives CASSYPPGQGTGELFF.